This T cell receptor (beta chain) was observed in a study of cytomegalovirus exposure and HLA in healthy donors. Study-wide results and caveats: According to reports, the classifier identified cytomegalovirus status with high specificity and sensitivity.

A word on this clone: Its target is not known.

The CDR3 loop spans 14 amino acids. The V segment lost 3 bases and the J segment 7 bases; nucleotides outside the gene matches: 5. CDR1 is SNHLY, CDR2 FYNNEI, per germline. It was with 60 Vbeta and 13 Jbeta primers that the PCR ran. Per the original data handling: Later, an analysis found 80 million or so unique TCR beta chains, and 9.5 million to 11 million of these were shared. Assay used: immunoSEQ multiplex PCR; TCRdb lists only in-frame clones, some missing. V, J and clone size are those of that table, while D and trimming were read from the DNA. The sample has approximately 160,000 clones, about two thirds seen once.

The receptor's source is a woman aged 18 to 35 in good health and CMV-seropositive. The chain has TRBV2 and TRBJ1-5; 8 bases map to TRBD1. The sample taken for sequencing was PBMCs. CDR3 residues: CASSDSGGGQPQHF. The CDR3 bases are TGTGCCAGCAGTGATTCAGGGGGCGGGCAGCCCCAGCATTTT.